The next 23 T cell receptor beta chains were all read from a single sample in a study of blood T cell repertoires in COVID-19. Repertoires were generated with immunoSEQ multiplex PCR, while TCRdb's copy carries only in-frame clones and drops some. The sample holds some 45,000 clones; nearly 85% are singletons and the top ten take roughly 8.2%. Sequencing was done on a sample of peripheral blood. Receptors originate from a man at least 80 years old in a cohort sampled during active COVID-19.

Here the CDR3 reads CASSLQGDYTGELFF. The CDR3 DNA is TGCGCCAGCAGCTTGCAGGGGGATTACACCGGGGAGCTGTTTTTT. V is TRBV5-1 and J is TRBJ2-2; 7 bases line up with TRBD1. CDR1 is SGHRS, CDR2 YFSETQ, per germline. Trimming removed 1 base from V and 3 bases from J; junction bases left unmatched: 3. This CDR3 spans 15 amino acids.

The DNA of the CDR3 is TGCAGCGTTGGTGGGACAGGGACCTACGAGCAGTACTTC. It specifies CSVGGTGTYEQYF. The chain has TRBV29-1 and TRBJ2-7, with 9 bases lining up with TRBD1. This CDR3 comprises 13 residues. V lost 4 bases, J lost 2 bases, and 3 bases stayed unmatched. The germline CDR1 and CDR2 sequences are SQVTM and ANQGSEA.

This chain joins TRBV7-2 and TRBJ1-6; no clear D gene. Trimming left V 7 bases short and J 6 bases short, with 10 bases between. Germline CDR1 and CDR2: SGHTA and FQGNSA. CDR3 length equals 13 residues. CDR3 bases: TGTGCCAGCACCCCCGCAGTTAATTCACCCCTCCACTTT. It codes for CASTPAVNSPLHF.

The chain carries TRBV7-9 and TRBJ2-7; 15 nucleotides agree with TRBD2. This CDR3 is built from 18 residues. Germline values: CDR1 SEHNR, CDR2 FQNEAQ (reference sequence). The J segment lost 0 bases and the V segment lost 5 bases, leaving 8 bases of the junction unmatched. CDR3: CASSRGTSGRPISYEQYF. The DNA of the CDR3 is TGTGCCAGCAGCCGAGGGACTAGCGGGAGGCCCATCTCCTACGAGCAGTACTTC.

The V call is TRBV5-1, the J call TRBJ2-1; D not resolved. V lost 3 bases, J lost 4 bases, and 11 bases lay in between. The CDR3 runs 14 residues. Germline-derived CDR1 and CDR2 are SGHRS and YFSETQ. The CDR3 nucleotides are TGCGCCAGCAGCTCCCTTGGCCTTTACAATGAGCAGTTCTTC. Its protein is CASSSLGLYNEQFF.

The chain uses TRBV28 and TRBJ2-5, with D possibly TRBD1 on 6 matching bases. With 6 bases removed from V and 1 base from J, the gap between germline ends came to 15 bases. The V gene's germline CDR1 is MDHEN and CDR2 SYDVKM. CDR3 length: 15 amino acids. CDR3 amino acids: CASRGDMGVQETQYF. For the CDR3, the DNA is TGTGCCAGCAGGGGGGACATGGGGGTCCAAGAGACCCAGTACTTC.

This clone was picked up one time. The chain employs TRBV3-1 (or the pseudogene TRBV3-2) and TRBJ2-1; a possible D gene is TRBD2 (7 bases). The CDR3 runs to 18 residues. CDR1 LGHDT and CDR2 YNNKEL come from the germline V gene (reference sequence). The ends were cut back, 3 bases at V and 10 bases at J, with 28 bases in the middle. Written as DNA, the CDR3 is TGTGCCAGCAGCCAGCCTCAACCTAGCGGAGGGGGTACATGCGAGCAGTTCTTC. Translated, it gives CASSQPQPSGGGTCEQFF.

J is TRBJ2-5 and V is TRBV11-2, with 10 bases aligning to TRBD2. With 1 base clipped from V and 2 bases from J, the junction kept 7 bases outside the gene matches. The length of the CDR3 is 17 residues. Germline CDR1 SGHAT, CDR2 FQNNGV. The CDR3 DNA follows: TGTGCCAGCAGCTTAGGTGCTAGCGGGGGACAACAAGAGACCCAGTACTTC. The encoded protein is CASSLGASGGQQETQYF.

This chain joins TRBV2 and TRBJ2-1; no clear D gene. Looked up from germline, CDR1 is SNHLY and CDR2 is FYNNEI. The ends were cut back, 7 bases at V and 3 bases at J, with 7 bases in the middle. The CDR3 length is 12 residues. The CDR3 here is CASKQDYNEQFF. The CDR3 DNA sequence: TGTGCCAGCAAACAAGACTACAATGAGCAGTTCTTC.

The chain is built from TRBV18 and TRBJ2-3; D possibly corresponds to TRBD1 (5 bases). Germline-derived CDR1 and CDR2 are KGHSH and LQKENI. The germline V and J ends were trimmed by 1 base and 4 bases, with 12 bases remaining between them. CDR3 length equals 15 residues. CDR3 sequence reads: CASSPRGSLADTQYF. In DNA form, the CDR3 reads TGTGCCAGCTCACCACGGGGCTCACTTGCAGATACGCAGTATTTT. Complete variable domain (other parts from reference TRBV18 and TRBJ2-3): NAGVMQNPRHLVRRRGQEARLRCSPMKGHSHVYWYRQLPEEGLKFMVYLQKENIIDESGMPKERFSAEFPKEGPSILRIQQVVRGDSAAYFCASSPRGSLADTQYFGPGTRLTVL.

This clone was seen a few times. This chain uses TRBV7-9 with TRBJ2-7; no clear D gene. CDR1 is SEHNR and CDR2 is FQNEAQ in the germline V gene (reference sequence). Trimming took 3 bases from V and 6 from J, leaving 9 bases between them. The CDR3 length is 12 residues. This chain's CDR3 is CASSFLEGEQYF. The CDR3 DNA is TGTGCCAGCAGCTTCCTAGAAGGCGAGCAGTACTTC.

This clone was observed once. CDR3 DNA sequence: TGTGCCAGCAGTGTATTCCTAGCGGGGGGACGTGATGAGCAGTTCTTC. This encodes CASSVFLAGGRDEQFF. The chain couples TRBV27 to TRBJ2-1, with 11 nucleotides matching TRBD2. Germline values: CDR1 MNHEY, CDR2 SMNVEV (reference sequence). V shed 5 bases and J 8 bases; nucleotides not matched to a gene: 11. The CDR3 sequence is 16 residues long.

The chain combines TRBV7-8 with TRBJ2-7, with 9 bases fitting TRBD2. Losses at the gene ends were 1 base for V and 0 bases for J; bases not matched to a gene: 4. CDR3 length: 16 residues. Germline assignment: CDR1 SGHVS and CDR2 FQNEAQ. The CDR3 region has the DNA TGTGCCAGCAGCTTAGAGGGACTAGCTAGCTCCTACGAGCAGTACTTC. It codes for CASSLEGLASSYEQYF.

The V and J genes are TRBV5-1 and TRBJ2-3; TRBD2 matches at 8 bases. Germline V gene lookup returns CDR1 SGHRS and CDR2 YFSETQ. The V and J ends lost 0 bases and 0 bases, in that order; junction bases with no gene match: 9. The CDR3 runs to 18 residues. CDR3 in DNA: TGCGCCAGCAGCTTGGGGCTCCTTAGCGGGACTAGCACAGATACGCAGTATTTT. As protein: CASSLGLLSGTSTDTQYF.

The rearrangement joins TRBV3-1 (or the pseudogene TRBV3-2) to TRBJ1-2; 8 bases map to TRBD1. Germline assignment: CDR1 LGHDT and CDR2 YNNKEL (reference sequence). The length of the CDR3 is 16 residues. Trimming cost V 3 bases and J 4 bases; bases outside gene matches: 10. CDR3 sequence reads: CASSHLDRAGVYGYTF. CDR3 nucleotides: TGTGCCAGCAGCCACCTGGACAGGGCGGGGGTCTATGGCTACACCTTC.

The rearrangement links TRBV30 to TRBJ2-7; 7 positions match TRBD1. The J segment lost 4 bases and the V segment lost 3 bases, leaving 9 bases of the junction unmatched. The length of the CDR3 is 14 residues. Per germline, CDR1 GTSNPN and CDR2 SVGIG (reference sequence). CDR3 in amino acids: CAWRPTGNRYEQYF. The DNA for the CDR3 is TGTGCCTGGAGACCGACAGGGAATAGGTACGAGCAGTACTTC.

A single count supports this clone. The chain uses TRBV5-1 and TRBJ1-2; the D is unclear. Germline V gene data show CDR1 as SGHRS and CDR2 as YFSETQ. This CDR3 has 14 residues. The V gene lost 4 bases and the J gene lost 6 bases, with 16 bases spanning the gap. Written as DNA, the CDR3 is TGCGCCAGCAGCCTCCTGACGGGGATGGATGGCTACACCTTC. This translates into CASSLLTGMDGYTF.

The chain couples TRBV7-8 to TRBJ2-6, with TRBD1 matching over 10 bases. V shed 5 bases, J shed 2 bases, and the junction held 3 bases outside the gene matches. CDR3 length: 16 residues. CDR1 SGHVS and CDR2 FQNEAQ come from the germline V gene. The CDR3 DNA sequence: TGTGCCAGCAGCCTTGGACAGGGGGCTGGGGCCAACGTCCTGACTTTC. Its translation is CASSLGQGAGANVLTF.

Regarding this clone: The same CDR3 is also encoded by other DNA sequences in this sample. The chain is built from TRBV6-5 and TRBJ2-7, with TRBD1 matching over 7 bases. The V segment lost 0 bases and the J segment 1 base; nucleotides outside the gene matches: 3. The CDR3 has 15 residues. Germline V CDR1 and CDR2: MNHEY, SVGAGI. CDR3 protein: CASSYSSGGSYEQYF. The CDR3 bases are TGTGCCAGCAGTTACTCGTCAGGGGGTTCCTACGAGCAGTACTTC.

Only a few counts were recorded for this clone. The J gene is TRBJ2-7, the V gene TRBV15; D is unresolved. V gave up 0 bases and J gave up 4 bases, with 7 bases separating them. Germline CDR1 and CDR2: LNHNV and YYDKDF (reference sequence). The CDR3 is made up of 13 amino acids. The CDR3 DNA is TGTGCCACCAGCAGAGATCAGACTTACGAGCAGTACTTC. It specifies CATSRDQTYEQYF.

This clone was recorded only once. The gene calls are TRBV18 and TRBJ2-4; D may be TRBD1 (6 bases). CDR3 length: 15 amino acids. V shed 0 bases and J shed 6 bases, with 12 bases lying between them. Germline loops: CDR1 KGHSH, CDR2 LQKENI. Written as DNA, the CDR3 is TGTGCCAGCTCACCACCGTCAGGGGTCAGAAACATTCAGTACTTC. This encodes CASSPPSGVRNIQYF.

The chain employs TRBV11-2 and TRBJ2-7, with D hard to call. There are 14 residues in the CDR3. The V gene's germline CDR1 is SGHAT and CDR2 FQNNGV. Trimming took off 1 base at V and 6 bases at J, with 13 bases between the two ends. The CDR3 nucleotides are TGTGCCAGCAGCTTAGTGGCCGGTGAGGCCGAGCAGTACTTC. It is translated as CASSLVAGEAEQYF.

This clone was counted a few times. The V call is TRBV25-1, the J call TRBJ1-2; TRBD1 aligns across 9 bases. The length of the CDR3 is 15 residues. The germline gives CDR1 MGHDK, CDR2 SYGVNS. The J segment lost 4 bases and the V segment lost 8 bases, leaving 11 bases of the junction unmatched. CDR3 sequence: CASGQPGQGVYGYTF. In nucleotides, the CDR3 is TGTGCCAGCGGACAACCGGGACAGGGTGTCTATGGCTACACCTTC.